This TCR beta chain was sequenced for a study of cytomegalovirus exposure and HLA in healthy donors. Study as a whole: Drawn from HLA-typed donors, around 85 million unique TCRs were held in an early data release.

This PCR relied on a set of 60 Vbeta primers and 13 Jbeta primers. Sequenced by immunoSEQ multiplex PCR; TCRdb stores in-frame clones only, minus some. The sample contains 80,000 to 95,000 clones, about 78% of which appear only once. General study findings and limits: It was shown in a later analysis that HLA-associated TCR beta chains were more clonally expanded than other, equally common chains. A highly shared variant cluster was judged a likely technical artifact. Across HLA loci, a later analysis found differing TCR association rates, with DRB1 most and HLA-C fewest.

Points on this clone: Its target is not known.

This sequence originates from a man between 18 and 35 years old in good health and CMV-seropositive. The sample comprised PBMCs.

CDR3 sequence: CASRFHSSSYEQYF. CDR3 sequence (DNA): TGTGCCAGCAGATTTCACAGCAGCTCCTACGAGCAGTACTTC. The chain employs TRBV6-5 and TRBJ2-7; D gene unclear. This CDR3 comprises 14 residues. Germline V gives CDR1 MNHEY, CDR2 SVGAGI. V was clipped by 6 bases and J by 0 bases, with 12 bases between them.